The next 18 T cell receptor beta chains were all read from a single sample in a study of T cell responses to AZD1222 COVID-19 vaccine. This table comes from immunoSEQ multiplex PCR, and its TCRdb copy is limited to in-frame clones, with some not included. This repertoire shows 90,000 to 150,000 clones, 65% to 90% found once; its top ten account for roughly 7.7%. Sequences were derived from peripheral blood, sampled on day 0 of AZD1222 vaccination. The receptors come from an adult in good health.

CDR3 bases: TGTGCCAGCAGTGGACCCGGACGTCCCGGGACCCAGGGCTTCTCACCCCTCCACTTT. Its translation is CASSGPGRPGTQGFSPLHF. The V gene is TRBV27, the J gene TRBJ1-6; perhaps TRBD1 as D (5 bases). V lost 5 bases, J lost 10 bases, and 30 bases lay in between. In germline, CDR1 is MNHEY, CDR2 SMNVEV (reference sequence). CDR3 length equals 19 residues.

On this clone itself: A read error may produce the germline difference seen at one junction end. Other DNA variants within this sample encode the same CDR3. The rearrangement uses TRBV18 and TRBJ2-7; no clear D gene. CDR1 and CDR2 from the germline V gene are KGHSH and LQKENI. There are 13 residues in the CDR3. This chain's CDR3 is CASSPPDGYEQYF. Here the CDR3 DNA reads TGTGCCAGCTCACCACCGGACGGATACGAGCAGTATTTC. Based on the CDR3 plus reference TRBV18 and TRBJ2-7, the full variable domain is NAGVMQNPRHLVRRRGQEARLRCSPMKGHSHVYWYRQLPEEGLKFMVYLQKENIIDESGMPKERFSAEFPKEGPSILRIQQVVRGDSAAYFCASSPPDGYEQYFGPGTRLTVT.

This clone was recorded once. CDR3 residues: CASSHPGAGHNSPLHF. CDR3 in DNA: TGCGCCAGCAGCCACCCCGGGGCAGGGCATAATTCACCCCTCCACTTT. The rearrangement uses TRBV4-1 and TRBJ1-6, with a weak D call TRBD1 (5 bases). Trimming cost V 3 bases and J 5 bases, with 14 bases left between them. Germline V gives CDR1 MGHRA, CDR2 YSYEKL. The CDR3 contains 16 residues.

The chain carries TRBV28 and TRBJ1-5, with D unresolved. With 6 bases removed from V and 7 bases from J, the gap between germline ends came to 10 bases. The CDR3 length is 12 residues. CDR1 is MDHEN, CDR2 SYDVKM, per germline. The CDR3 sequence is CASRVALQPQHF. As DNA, the CDR3 is TGTGCCAGCAGGGTGGCCCTCCAGCCCCAGCATTTT.

This clone turned up a few times. The gene calls are TRBV7-8 and TRBJ2-1; possible D gene TRBD2, 7 bases. The germline CDR1 and CDR2 sequences are SGHVS and FQNEAQ. V was trimmed by 4 bases and J by 4 bases, leaving 11 bases between them. The CDR3 covers 14 residues. The CDR3 coding sequence is TGTGCCAGCAGCTCGCGGGGGCCTTACAATGAGCAGTTCTTC. This gives the protein CASSSRGPYNEQFF. Full variable domain (rest looked up from reference TRBV7-8 and TRBJ2-1): GAGVSQSPRYKVAKRGQDVALRCDPISGHVSLFWYQQALGQGPEFLTYFQNEAQLDKSGLPSDRFFAERPEGSVSTLKIQRTQQEDSAVYLCASSSRGPYNEQFFGPGTRLTVL.

The rearrangement links TRBV30 to TRBJ1-2, with 7 nucleotides matching TRBD1. The CDR3 runs 15 residues. Unmatched junction bases numbered 10, after V lost 0 bases and J lost 6 bases. Germline V gives CDR1 GTSNPN, CDR2 SVGIG (reference sequence). CDR3 sequence (DNA): TGTGCCTGGAGTGTTAGGGCAGGGGGTGTCGATGGCTACACCTTC. Translated, it gives CAWSVRAGGVDGYTF. Combining the CDR3 with reference TRBV30 and TRBJ1-2 gives the whole variable domain SQTIHQWPATLVQPVGSPLSLECTVEGTSNPNLYWYRQAAGRGLQLLFYSVGIGQISSEVPQNLSASRPQDRQFILSSKKLLLSDSGFYLCAWSVRAGGVDGYTFGSGTRLTVV.

The chain recombines TRBV10-1 with TRBJ2-7, with 8 nucleotides matching TRBD1. V lost 0 bases to trimming and J lost 6 bases; unmatched junction nucleotides: 19. Per germline, CDR1 WNHNN and CDR2 SYGVQD (reference sequence). This CDR3 is 19 amino acids long. The CDR3: CASSESSGFLGQGPGEQYF. Written as DNA, the CDR3 is TGCGCCAGCAGTGAGTCGTCGGGGTTCCTAGGACAGGGTCCTGGCGAGCAGTACTTC.

CDR3 DNA sequence: TGTGCCAGCAGCGGAACCGGGACAGGGCCGCCGGAGCAGTACTTC. Translation gives CASSGTGTGPPEQYF. The chain is built from TRBV5-6 and TRBJ2-7, with TRBD1 identical over 9 bases. Losses at the gene ends were 4 bases for V and 7 bases for J; bases not matched to a gene: 12. CDR3 length equals 15 residues. Germline-derived CDR1 and CDR2 are SGHDT and YYEEEE.

V usage is TRBV19 and J usage is TRBJ1-2, with D perhaps matching TRBD1 (6 bases). This CDR3 is built from 14 residues. Germline-derived CDR1 and CDR2 are LNHDA and SQIVND (reference sequence). With 3 bases removed from V and 1 base from J, the gap between germline ends came to 9 bases. The CDR3 loop is CASSIQDSNYGYTF. The CDR3 DNA is TGTGCCAGTAGTATTCAGGACAGTAACTATGGCTACACCTTC.

The chain carries TRBV3-1 (or the pseudogene TRBV3-2) and TRBJ2-5; D remains unclear. V was shortened by 1 base and J by 5 bases, with 8 bases between the two germline ends. The CDR3 has 13 amino acids. The germline V gene has CDR1 LGHDT and CDR2 YNNKEL (reference sequence). CDR3 protein: CASSQGVRETQYF. CDR3 DNA: TGTGCCAGCAGCCAAGGGGTGCGGGAGACCCAGTACTTC.

The genes are TRBV5-4 and TRBJ1-2; D is possibly TRBD1 (5 bases). CDR1 is SGHNT, CDR2 YYREEE, per germline (reference sequence). The V end was cut by 5 bases, the J end by 3 bases, with 11 bases between. CDR3 length: 13 residues. CDR3 bases: TGTGCCAGCAGGGGCGGGACGGACTATGGCTACACCTTC. As protein: CASRGGTDYGYTF.

The chain is built from TRBV11-2 and TRBJ1-5, with D possibly matching TRBD1 (5 bases). V was pared by 4 bases and J by 15 bases, with 19 bases between. This CDR3 contains 13 residues. Germline lookup yields CDR1 SGHAT and CDR2 FQNNGV. Here the CDR3 DNA reads TGTGCCAGCAGCTCAGACAGTACAGGTGCCCGGCATTTT. Translating gives CASSSDSTGARHF.

This rearrangement joins TRBV10-1 to TRBJ2-1; 7 nucleotides align to TRBD1. V shed 8 bases and J 4 bases; nucleotides not matched to a gene: 8. This CDR3 contains 14 residues. Germline assignment: CDR1 WNHNN and CDR2 SYGVQD (reference sequence). The CDR3 is CASGAGTAYNEQFF. DNA for the CDR3: TGCGCCAGCGGAGCCGGGACAGCTTACAATGAGCAGTTCTTC.

CDR3 in amino acids: CASSPKGDSYEQYF. CDR3 sequence (DNA): TGTGCCAGCTCACCAAAAGGAGATTCCTACGAGCAGTACTTC. This rearrangement joins TRBV18 to TRBJ2-7; D is ambiguous. Germline values: CDR1 KGHSH, CDR2 LQKENI. The CDR3 extends over 14 amino acids. Trimming removed 2 bases at V and 1 base at J, with 9 bases between.

CDR3 in DNA: TGTGCCAGTCTCCGGACGGCTAACACTGAAGCTTTCTTT. Its translation is CASLRTANTEAFF. The chain couples TRBV19 to TRBJ1-1; D unresolved. Germline assignment: CDR1 LNHDA and CDR2 SQIVND (reference sequence). The CDR3 extends over 13 amino acids. Trimming left V 8 bases short and J 2 bases short, with 12 bases between.

This chain uses TRBV6-5 with TRBJ2-3; D possibly corresponds to TRBD2 (7 bases). The germline gives CDR1 MNHEY, CDR2 SVGAGI. There are 13 residues in the CDR3. V gave up 6 bases and J gave up 12 bases, with 19 bases separating them. The CDR3 loop is CASSEKVRGAQYF. The CDR3 nucleotides read TGTGCCAGCAGCGAGAAGGTCCGGGGGGCCCAGTATTTT.

The chain joins TRBV5-1 to TRBJ2-2; no reliable D call. V gave up 1 base and J gave up 2 bases, with 6 bases separating them. The CDR3 totals 14 residues. CDR1 and CDR2 from the germline V gene are SGHRS and YFSETQ. The CDR3 nucleotides are TGCGCCAGCAGCTTGACCGTAAACACCGGGGAGCTGTTTTTT. Protein sequence: CASSLTVNTGELFF. Complete variable domain (other parts from reference TRBV5-1 and TRBJ2-2): KAGVTQTPRYLIKTRGQQVTLSCSPISGHRSVSWYQQTPGQGLQFLFEYFSETQRNKGNFPGRFSGRQFSNSRSEMNVSTLELGDSALYLCASSLTVNTGELFFGEGSRLTVL.

The J gene is TRBJ2-5, the V gene TRBV12-3 or TRBV12-4, with D perhaps assigned TRBD1 or TRBD2 (5 bases each). This CDR3 is 13 amino acids long. Trimming cost V 4 bases and J 0 bases, with 6 bases left between them. CDR3 amino acids: CASSSGHQETQYF. Written as DNA, the CDR3 is TGTGCCAGCAGTTCGGGACACCAAGAGACCCAGTACTTC.